This T cell receptor beta chain emerged from a study of regulatory T cells in long-lasting Graves disease. Study-wide results and limits: Study of thyroid tissue was not done, with only peripheral blood studied.

Described time point: newly diagnosed GD, antithyroid drugs for less than 3 months. Researchers made the TCR library from RNA that was extracted from PBMCs. To make TCR beta libraries, researchers used iRepertoire HTBI primers and Arm-PCR of CDR3 regions. Per the original data handling: Taken together, the samples had 60 or so TRBV and 14 TRBJ segments identified. TCRdb re-derived calls from the multiplex PCR reads in MiXCR, one entry per CDR3 protein. The V and J calls, along with clone size, are taken from TCRdb and not from the paper's own processing. This table holds fewer than 350,000 distinct CDR3 sequences, 18% found once. Germline loops: CDR1 MNHNS, CDR2 SASEGT. The CDR3 spans 15 residues. The J segment lost 3 bases and the V segment lost 5 bases, leaving 8 bases of the junction unmatched. About this clonotype itself: The target antigen is unknown. This likely reflects a read error, since a far larger clone is one base away.

J is TRBJ1-1 and V is TRBV6-1; 8 bases are shared with TRBD1. The source was peripheral blood mononuclear cells (PBMCs), collected at new diagnosis, from a patient treated with antithyroid drugs. The receptor was derived from a female donor with Graves disease. This CDR3 reads CASSINRGGDTEAFF. The CDR3 DNA reads as TGTGCCAGCAGTATAAACAGGGGGGGGGACACTGAAGCTTTCTTT.